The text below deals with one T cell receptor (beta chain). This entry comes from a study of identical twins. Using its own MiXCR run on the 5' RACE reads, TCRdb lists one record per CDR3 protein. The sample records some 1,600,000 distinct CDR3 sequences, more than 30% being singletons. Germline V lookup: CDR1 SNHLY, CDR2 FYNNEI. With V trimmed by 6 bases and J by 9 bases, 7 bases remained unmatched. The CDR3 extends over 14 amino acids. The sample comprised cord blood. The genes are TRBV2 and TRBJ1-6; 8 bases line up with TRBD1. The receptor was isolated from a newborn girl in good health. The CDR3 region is CASRGQEAGSPLHF. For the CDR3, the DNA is TGTGCCAGCAGGGGACAGGAGGCCGGTTCACCCCTCCACTTT.